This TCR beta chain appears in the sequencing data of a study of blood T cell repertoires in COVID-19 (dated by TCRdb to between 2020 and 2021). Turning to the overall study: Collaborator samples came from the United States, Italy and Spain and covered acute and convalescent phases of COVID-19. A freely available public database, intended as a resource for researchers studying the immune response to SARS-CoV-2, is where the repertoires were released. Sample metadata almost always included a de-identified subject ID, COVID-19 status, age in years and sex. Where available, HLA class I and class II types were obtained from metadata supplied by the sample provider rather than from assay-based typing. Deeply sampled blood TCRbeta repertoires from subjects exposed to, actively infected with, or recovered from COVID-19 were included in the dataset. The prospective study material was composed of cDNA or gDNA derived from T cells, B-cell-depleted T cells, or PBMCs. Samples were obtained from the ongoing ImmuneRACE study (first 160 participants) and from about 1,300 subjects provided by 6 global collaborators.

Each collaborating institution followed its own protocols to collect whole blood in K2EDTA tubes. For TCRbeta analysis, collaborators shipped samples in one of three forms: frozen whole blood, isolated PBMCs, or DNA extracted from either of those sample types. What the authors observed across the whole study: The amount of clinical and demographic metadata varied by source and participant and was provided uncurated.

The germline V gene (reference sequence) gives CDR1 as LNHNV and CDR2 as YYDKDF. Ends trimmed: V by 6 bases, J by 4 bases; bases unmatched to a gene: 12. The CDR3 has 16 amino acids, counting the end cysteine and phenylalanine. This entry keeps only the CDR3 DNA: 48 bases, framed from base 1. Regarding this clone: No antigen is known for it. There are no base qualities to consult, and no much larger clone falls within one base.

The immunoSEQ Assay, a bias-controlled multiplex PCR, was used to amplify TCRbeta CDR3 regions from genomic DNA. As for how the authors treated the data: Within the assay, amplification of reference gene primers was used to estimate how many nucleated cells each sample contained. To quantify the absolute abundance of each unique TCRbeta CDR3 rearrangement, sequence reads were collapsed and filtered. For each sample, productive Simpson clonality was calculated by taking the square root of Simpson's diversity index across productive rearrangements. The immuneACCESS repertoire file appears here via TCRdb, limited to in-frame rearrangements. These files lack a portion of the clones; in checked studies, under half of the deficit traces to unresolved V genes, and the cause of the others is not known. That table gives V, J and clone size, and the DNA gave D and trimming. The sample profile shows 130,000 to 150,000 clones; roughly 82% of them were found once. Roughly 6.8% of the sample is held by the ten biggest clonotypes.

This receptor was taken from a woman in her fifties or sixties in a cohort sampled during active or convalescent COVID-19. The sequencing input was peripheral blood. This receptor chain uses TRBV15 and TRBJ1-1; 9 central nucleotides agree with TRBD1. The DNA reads TGTGCCACCAGGCGTACAACGGGACAGGGTTTCACTGAAGCTTTCTTT. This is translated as CATRRTTGQGFTEAFF.